This T cell receptor beta chain appears in the sequencing data of a study of cytomegalovirus exposure and HLA in healthy donors. Study conclusions and caveats: Later examination showed HLA-associated TCR beta chains had greater clonal expansion than equally common others. In a later analysis, V- and J-gene trimming of beta chains associated with a DCLRE1C missense variant, replicated independently.

The PCR had 60 Vbeta and 13 Jbeta primers. Produced via immunoSEQ multiplex PCR; TCRdb's table is partial and in-frame only. The data contain 130,000 to 150,000 clones, about 80% of them singletons. V gave up 2 bases and J gave up 2 bases, with 6 bases separating them. Germline assignment: CDR1 MNHEY and CDR2 SVGAGI. The CDR3 has 13 residues. A word on this clone: The antigen remains undetermined.

The clonotype was recovered from a female donor in good health and CMV-seronegative. The sample consisted of PBMCs. The chain uses TRBV6-5 and TRBJ2-5; perhaps TRBD2 as D (5 bases). DNA for the CDR3: TGTGCCAGCAGTTACGGGAGACAAGAGACCCAGTACTTC. It is translated as CASSYGRQETQYF.